This T cell receptor beta chain was retrieved from a study of T cell changes during pregnancy in multiple sclerosis. The data were produced by immunoSEQ multiplex PCR, yet TCRdb's version contains in-frame clones alone and is incomplete. This sample has tens of thousands of clones, with approximately 92% found just once. V shed 0 bases and J shed 9 bases, with 15 bases lying between them. Germline CDR1 and CDR2: LGHNA and YSLEER. The CDR3 contains 15 residues. This sequence was found in a female donor in good health, enrolled as a control in a pregnancy study. V is TRBV4-3 and J is TRBJ2-1, with D possibly being TRBD1 (5 bases). Sequenced here: CD8+ T cells from peripheral blood mononuclear cells, sampled in the third trimester of pregnancy. CDR3 sequence (DNA): TGCGCCAGCAGCCAAGAAGGGGCAGGGTTCACTGAGCAGTTCTTC. This encodes CASSQEGAGFTEQFF.